This T cell receptor (beta chain) was retrieved from a study of CD8 T cells in Susac syndrome (dated by TCRdb to 2018 to 2020). Study-level background: Whether CD8+ T cell activation and differentiation in Susac syndrome was antigen driven was tested using repertoire sequencing. Points the paper makes about the study in general: The TCR sequencing and HLA analysis was acknowledged to have included a relatively small number of individuals.

RNA was extracted using the RNeasy kit, and about 0.5 to 1 ug of the RNA was reverse transcribed with random hexamers. TCR beta CDR3 regions were amplified with the immunoSEQ multiplex PCR assay covering 54 Vbeta and 13 Jbeta segments. To correct PCR amplification bias, a synthetic template baseline was used for both primer optimization and computational correction. The authors' analysis ran thus. Reads were assigned to V, D and J genes according to IMGT and analyzed in immunoSEQ Analyzer, with only productive sequences retained. Clonality was computed as one minus Shannon entropy normalized by log2 of the number of productive unique sequences. Public and private clones were assessed among the 100 most prevalent clones of each patient and control. Clones were defined as Susac-specific when absent from the healthy and MS cohorts, from over 950 published viral clones and from other ImmuneACCESS disease sequences. TCRdb ran its own pipeline on the public reads, namely fastp trimming at Q25 and MiXCR clone calling, and kept in-frame beta chains. One record per CDR3 amino acid sequence lists the most common genes and DNA. The V and J calls and clone size come from TCRdb's table, not from the authors' own analysis. Within this sample are about 140,000 distinct CDR3 sequences, with approximately 93% of them counted one time only. The top ten hold approximately 0.08% of the sample.

As for this clonotype: Its target antigen remains unknown. Base qualities are not provided; no much larger clone lies one nucleotide away.

High-throughput TCR beta sequencing profiled peripheral blood CD8+ and CD4+ T cells from healthy donors, Susac syndrome patients and multiple sclerosis patients. The healthy donors served as controls matched for age and sex. Bulk CD8+ and CD4+ T cells were purified magnetically by negative isolation, whereas CD8+ TEMRA cells were enriched by FACS. Blood was collected in EDTA tubes and processed within 24 hours, with PBMCs isolated through density gradient centrifugation. PBMCs intended for TCR sequencing were cryopreserved in liquid nitrogen and were subsequently thawed in a 37 degrees C water bath. The sorted or isolated CD4+, CD8+ and CD8+ TEMRA cells reached a purity of at least 90%. Including the terminal cysteine and phenylalanine, the CDR3 comprises 16 residues. Only CDR3 DNA is held: 48 bases, read in frame from base 1. At the junction V is shortened by 2 bases and J by 4 bases, with 17 bases in between. CDR1 and CDR2, looked up from the germline V gene (reference sequence), are LNHDA and SQIVND.

The clonotype was recovered from a human donor in good health. The sample consisted of CD4+ T cells from PBMCs. This sequence uses TRBV19 and TRBJ1-2, and TRBD1 may be the D gene, going by 6 matching bases. The CDR3 sequence is CASSILSTGHRYGYTF. The DNA sequence reads TGTGCCAGTAGTATACTCTCAACGGGACACCGCTATGGCTACACCTTC.